This entry concerns a single T cell receptor beta chain. Antigen unknown. At the survey level, the v3.0 immunoSEQ assay was run. Profiled with immunoSEQ multiplex PCR; TCRdb holds only in-frame clones, not every one. The data show almost 30,000 clones, 75% to 90% seen once. Every HIV-positive participant received treatment in the United States. Before they underwent DNA extraction, samples held roughly 0.95-11 million cryopreserved PBMC. This sample is part of a study of long-term antiretroviral therapy in people with HIV. Broader study findings: Whichever time point was examined, clones expanded before ART dominated the repertoire. Repertoires from HIV showed CDR3 length ranges narrower than those of controls.

Trimming pared 1 base from V and 2 bases from J, leaving 12 bases between. The CDR3 contains 16 residues. Germline V gene sequence: CDR1 KGHSH, CDR2 LQKENI. This sample comprised unsorted PBMCs, obtained 3.2 years before starting antiretroviral therapy. This clonotype originated in a man between 50 and 59 years old with HIV. V is TRBV18 and J is TRBJ2-1; no firm D call. CDR3 sequence (DNA): TGTGCCAGCTCACCACGTTTTAGCCGAGCCTACAATGAGCAGTTCTTC. Translating it yields CASSPRFSRAYNEQFF.